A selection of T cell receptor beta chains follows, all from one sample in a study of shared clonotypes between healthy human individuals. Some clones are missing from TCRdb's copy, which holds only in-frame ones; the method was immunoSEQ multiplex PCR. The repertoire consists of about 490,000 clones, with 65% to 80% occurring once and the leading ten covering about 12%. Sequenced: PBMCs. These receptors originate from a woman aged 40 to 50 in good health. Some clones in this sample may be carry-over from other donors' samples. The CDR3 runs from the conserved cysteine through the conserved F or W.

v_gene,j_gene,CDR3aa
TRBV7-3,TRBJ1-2,CASSFLTGSGYTF
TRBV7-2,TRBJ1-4,CASSRTIATNEKLFF
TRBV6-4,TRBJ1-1,CASSAGPNTEAFF
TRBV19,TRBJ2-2,CASFDRSATGELFF
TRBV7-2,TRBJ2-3,CASSFERGDTQYF
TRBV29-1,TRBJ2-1,CSVQTRLGGVGFF
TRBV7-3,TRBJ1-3,CASGQGPGNTIYF
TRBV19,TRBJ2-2,CATPAQGAGLAGISTGELFF
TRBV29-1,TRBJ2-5,CSVVPAGQETQYF
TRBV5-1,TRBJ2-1,CASSPASSGYNEQFF
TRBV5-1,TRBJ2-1,CASSPTRWGSDNEQFF
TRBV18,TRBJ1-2,CASSLSGTAYGYTF
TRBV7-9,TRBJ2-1,CASSYRTGFEQFF
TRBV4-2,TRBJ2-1,CASSQDLQTPLNEQFF
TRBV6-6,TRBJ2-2,CASSPVVAENTGELFF
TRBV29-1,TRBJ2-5,CSGIPQGAGETQYF
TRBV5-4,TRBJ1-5,CASSPGQDQPQHF
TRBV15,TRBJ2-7,CATSRVVSPYEQYF
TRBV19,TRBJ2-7,CASSTPGASEQYF
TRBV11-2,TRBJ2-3,CASSLDVGGLAPDTQYF
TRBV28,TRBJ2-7,CASSQLREQYF
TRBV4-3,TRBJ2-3,CASSQDSGLATDTQYF